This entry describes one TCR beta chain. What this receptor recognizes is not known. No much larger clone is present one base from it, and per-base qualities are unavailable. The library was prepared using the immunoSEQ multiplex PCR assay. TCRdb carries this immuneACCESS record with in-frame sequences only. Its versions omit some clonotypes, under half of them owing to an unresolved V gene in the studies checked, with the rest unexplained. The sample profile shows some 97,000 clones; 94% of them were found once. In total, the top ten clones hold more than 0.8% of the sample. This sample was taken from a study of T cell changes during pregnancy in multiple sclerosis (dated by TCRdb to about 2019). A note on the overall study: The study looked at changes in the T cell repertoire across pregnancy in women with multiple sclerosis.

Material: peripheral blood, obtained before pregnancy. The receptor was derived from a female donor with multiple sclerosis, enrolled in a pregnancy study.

The CDR3 protein is CASSPSTGGPYTEAFF. The DNA is TGTGCCAGCAGTCCCTCTACTGGAGGGCCATACACTGAAGCTTTCTTT. This sequence uses TRBV27 and TRBJ1-1; too little of a D gene remains to name it. Deletion took 5 bases off V and 3 bases off J, with a span of 19 bases between the germline ends. The CDR3, cysteine through phenylalanine, is 16 amino acids long. The kept DNA is CDR3 alone, 48 bases in frame from the first base. CDR1 and CDR2 were assigned from the germline V gene (reference sequence) as MNHEY and SMNVEV.